The clone carrying this T cell receptor (beta chain) was seen only a few times. The V end lost 7 bases, the J end lost 1 base, and 21 bases lay between the germline ends. Germline loops: CDR1 SNHLY, CDR2 FYNNEI. The CDR3 runs to 17 residues. This sample is drawn from a study of T-cell reconstitution after alpha-beta-depleted transplantation in children. The library targeted TCRbeta and was prepared with unique molecular identifiers. Via MiXCR, TCRdb re-called the PCR reads, giving one row per CDR3 protein. The top ten clones hold under 98% of a sample with 60,000 or so distinct CDR3 sequences, less than 55% of them seen once.

This receptor was obtained from a male patient younger than 18 who had a stem cell transplant for acute lymphoblastic leukemia, so the T cells may come from the graft donor. This rearrangement joins TRBV2 to TRBJ2-3, with unresolved D. The input for sequencing was PBMCs, mostly from graft donor cells, taken 360 days after TCRalphabeta/CD19-depleted stem cell transplant. The CDR3 is CASTHIYPEPGTDTQYF. The CDR3, as DNA: TGTGCCAGCACCCATATATACCCAGAGCCGGGCACAGATACGCAGTATTTT.